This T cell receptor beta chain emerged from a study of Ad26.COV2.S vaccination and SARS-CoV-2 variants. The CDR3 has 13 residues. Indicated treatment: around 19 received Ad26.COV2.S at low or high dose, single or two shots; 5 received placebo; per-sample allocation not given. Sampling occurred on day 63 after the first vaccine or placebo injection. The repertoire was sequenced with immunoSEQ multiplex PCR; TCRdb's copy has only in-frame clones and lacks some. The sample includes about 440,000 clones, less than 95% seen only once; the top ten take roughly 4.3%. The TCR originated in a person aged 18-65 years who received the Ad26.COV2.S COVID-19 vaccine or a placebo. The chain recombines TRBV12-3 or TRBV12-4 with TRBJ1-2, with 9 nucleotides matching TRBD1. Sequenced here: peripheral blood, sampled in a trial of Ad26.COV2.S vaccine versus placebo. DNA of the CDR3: TGTGCGAGTGGGGACAGGGCCACCTATGGCTACACCTTC. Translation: CASGDRATYGYTF.